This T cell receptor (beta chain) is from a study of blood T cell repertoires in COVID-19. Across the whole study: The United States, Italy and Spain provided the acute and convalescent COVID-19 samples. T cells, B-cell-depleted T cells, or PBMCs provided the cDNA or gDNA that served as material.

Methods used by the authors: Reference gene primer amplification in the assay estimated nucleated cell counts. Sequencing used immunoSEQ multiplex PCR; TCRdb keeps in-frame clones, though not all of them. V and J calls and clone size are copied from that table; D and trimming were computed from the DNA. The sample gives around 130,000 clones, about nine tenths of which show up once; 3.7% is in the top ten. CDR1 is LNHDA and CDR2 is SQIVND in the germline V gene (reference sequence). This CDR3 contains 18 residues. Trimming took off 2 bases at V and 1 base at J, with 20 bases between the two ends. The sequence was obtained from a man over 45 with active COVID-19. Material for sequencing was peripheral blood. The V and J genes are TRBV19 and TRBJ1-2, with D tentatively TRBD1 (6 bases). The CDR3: CASSISYLVTGNNYGYTF. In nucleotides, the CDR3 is TGTGCCAGTAGTATAAGCTACCTGGTGACAGGCAATAACTATGGCTACACCTTC.